This is a list of T cell receptor beta chains from one sample in a study of human T cells and chemical hapten exposure. TCRdb re-called the RACE reads through MiXCR, storing one row per CDR3 protein. The repertoire consists of a few hundred thousand distinct CDR3 sequences, with roughly 6% occurring once and the leading ten covering roughly 5.4%. Material: whole blood, obtained in connection with sensitization to the hapten diphenylcyclopropenone (DPC). The source of these receptors is a woman aged 18-30 years with alopecia areata. Some clones in this sample may be carry-over from other donors' samples. Both conserved end residues are part of each CDR3. A D gene is named only where the DNA matches it firmly. A row's size may be missing; if present it is once, few, many or a size class.

D,V,J,size,DNA,CDR3
.,TRBV20-1,TRBJ2-7,.,TGCAGTGCTAGGGGGTTCGGGCCTCGGGAGCAGTACTTC,CSARGFGPREQYF
TRBD2,TRBV5-1,TRBJ2-5,few,TGCGCCAGCAGGGTCGCGGGGGGACAAGAGACCCAGTACTTC,CASRVAGGQETQYF
.,TRBV7-6,TRBJ1-1,.,TGTGCCAGCAGTCCAAATTGGGCACTGGCTTTCTTT,CASSPNWALAFF
TRBD1,TRBV27,TRBJ2-1,many,TGTGCCAGCAGCCACGGACAGGGTATCGATGAGCAGTTCTTC,CASSHGQGIDEQFF
.,TRBV11-2,TRBJ2-6,many,TGTGCCAGCAGCAAGAGCGTCTCTGGGGCCAACGTCCTGACTTTC,CASSKSVSGANVLTF
TRBD1,TRBV14,TRBJ1-1,many,TGTGCCAGCAGCCAAGCGACAGGGTCCATGAACACTGAAGCTTTCTTT,CASSQATGSMNTEAFF
.,TRBV27,TRBJ2-7,few,TGTGCCAGCAGTTTCCGGGGGACAAAACCCGGCTACGAGCAGTACTTC,CASSFRGTKPGYEQYF
TRBD2,TRBV14,TRBJ2-3,few,TGTGCCAGCAGCCAAGATGCGCGGGGGGGCACAGATACGCAGTATTTT,CASSQDARGGTDTQYF
.,TRBV2,TRBJ2-5,.,TGTGCCAGCAGTTACTTTGGACACACACAAGAGACCCAGTACTTC,CASSYFGHTQETQYF
.,TRBV6-2/TRBV6-3,TRBJ2-7,few,TGTGCCAGCAGTTACGACCTCAGGGACTCGACCTACGAGCAGTACTTC,CASSYDLRDSTYEQYF
.,TRBV4-2,TRBJ1-6,many,TGTGCCAGCAGCCAAAACAAACGTGATACGCATTCACCCCTCCACTTT,CASSQNKRDTHSPLHF
TRBD1,TRBV20-1,TRBJ1-5,many,TGCAGTGCTAGGGACCCAGGACAGGGGTTAAGTCAGCCCCAGCATTTT,CSARDPGQGLSQPQHF
.,TRBV4-3,TRBJ1-1,few,TGCGCCAGCAGCCACCACAGGGCTAGACCTGAAGCTTTCTTT,CASSHHRARPEAFF
TRBD2,TRBV6-2/TRBV6-3,TRBJ2-7,.,TGTGCCAGCAGTTACCGACGGAGCGGGGGTGAATCCTACGAGCAGTACTTC,CASSYRRSGGESYEQYF
.,TRBV6-5,TRBJ1-1,many,TGTGCCAGCAGCCCCAGCTACGGGGGAAACACTGAAGCTTTCTTT,CASSPSYGGNTEAFF
.,TRBV4-3,TRBJ2-3,many,TGCGCCAGCAGCCAGGGCGCCTCGTACGTTTATGAGACAGATACGCAGTATTTT,CASSQGASYVYETDTQYF
TRBD2,TRBV27,TRBJ2-3,few,TGTGCCAGCAGTTTAATAGCGGGGGGCCGCACAGATACGCAGTATTTT,CASSLIAGGRTDTQYF
TRBD2,TRBV14,TRBJ2-7,.,TGTGCCAGCAGCCAAGGCCCTAGCGGGGGAGCCTACGAGCAGTACTTC,CASSQGPSGGAYEQYF
.,TRBV6-5,TRBJ1-3,many,TGTGCCAGCAGTTACTCGCCGGCAGGAGACTCTGGAAACACCATATATTTT,CASSYSPAGDSGNTIYF
.,TRBV4-1,TRBJ1-2,many,TGCGCCAGCAGCCAAGGTCCCCGGGACATCTCTTACTATGGCTACACCTTC,CASSQGPRDISYYGYTF
.,TRBV6-2/TRBV6-3,TRBJ1-5,.,TGTGCCACCAAGTTGGGTGGGGTACAAGACCATCAGCCCCAGCATTTT,CATKLGGVQDHQPQHF
TRBD1,TRBV29-1,TRBJ1-5,many,TGCAGCGCCCCGGACAGGGGGAGCAATCAGCCCCAGCATTTT,CSAPDRGSNQPQHF
.,TRBV25-1,TRBJ1-3,many,TGTGCCAGCAGGGACACCAGCTCTGGAAACACCATATATTTT,CASRDTSSGNTIYF
TRBD2,TRBV11-1,TRBJ2-5,few,TGTGCCAGCAGCCCGGTTCTAGCGGGGGGGCAGACCCAGTACTTC,CASSPVLAGGQTQYF
.,TRBV7-3,TRBJ1-2,many,TGTGCCAGCAGCTCCGGGACCCCTCCGGAAAGAGGCTACACCTTC,CASSSGTPPERGYTF
TRBD2,TRBV29-1,TRBJ2-5,few,TGCAGCGTGCCGGGACTAGCGGAGACCCAGTACTTC,CSVPGLAETQYF
.,TRBV6-5,TRBJ1-1,many,TGTGCCAGCAGTTCCCAGGGTCAATCGGAAGGTTTCTTT,CASSSQGQSEGFF
.,TRBV6-5,TRBJ1-2,many,TGTGCCAGCAAGAGGACAGCTAACTATGGCTACACCTTC,CASKRTANYGYTF
.,TRBV6-2/TRBV6-3,TRBJ2-3,few,TGTGCCAGCAAACGGACAGAAGATATAGATACGCAGTATTTT,CASKRTEDIDTQYF
TRBD1,TRBV12-3/TRBV12-4,TRBJ1-5,many,TGTGCCAGCAGTTTACTGGGACAGGGCAATCAGCCCCAGCATTTT,CASSLLGQGNQPQHF
.,TRBV3-1,TRBJ2-3,many,TGTGCCAGCAGCCCCTTCGCGGACACAGATACGCAGTATTTT,CASSPFADTDTQYF
TRBD1,TRBV7-9,TRBJ1-1,many,TGTGCCAGCAGCCAGGGACAGGGGGCCAAAGCTTTCTTT,CASSQGQGAKAFF
.,TRBV20-1,TRBJ2-1,.,TGCAGTGCCACCCTCTACGGGGGCATAGACAATGAGCAGTTCTTC,CSATLYGGIDNEQFF
TRBD1,TRBV6-2/TRBV6-3,TRBJ1-1,.,TGTGCCAGCAGAACTGACAGGGCCCTTTCCCCGGGCACTGAAGCTTTCTTT,CASRTDRALSPGTEAFF
TRBD2,TRBV6-2/TRBV6-3,TRBJ2-3,.,TGTGCCAGCAGTTACTCGAAGCTAGCGGGGGGCCCAGATACGCAGTATTTT,CASSYSKLAGGPDTQYF
.,TRBV4-3,TRBJ1-4,many,TGCGCCAGCAGCCAAGATTGGGCAGCTTTTGGGGAAAAACTGTTTTTT,CASSQDWAAFGEKLFF
.,TRBV20-1,TRBJ1-5,many,TGCAGTGTCGGCAGGGGCTTTTATAGCAATCAGCCCCAGCATTTT,CSVGRGFYSNQPQHF
.,TRBV20-1,TRBJ1-1,many,TGCAGTGCTAGTCATAAAAAACAGGAAGCTTTCTTT,CSASHKKQEAFF
TRBD1,TRBV29-1,TRBJ1-2,few,TGCAGCGCCGTGGGACAGGACGGAACTTATGGCTACACCTTC,CSAVGQDGTYGYTF
.,TRBV4-3,TRBJ2-1,many,TGCGCCAGCAGCCAAGAAAACTCCCTGGAGCAGTTCTTC,CASSQENSLEQFF
.,TRBV27,TRBJ1-1,many,TGTGCCAGCAGTTTAAGTTCGCCAGGGAGGACTGAAGCTTTCTTT,CASSLSSPGRTEAFF
.,TRBV20-1,TRBJ1-1,many,TGCAGTGCTAGCCCTCCGGGCACTGAAGCTTTCTTT,CSASPPGTEAFF